The clone carrying this TCR beta chain has just a few counts. Its specificity is unknown. The data were obtained in a study of vaccination and CD4 T cells after COVID-19. The overall study: Post-COVID sampling occurred a median around 97 days after diagnosis (range 35 to 161). Overlapping spike pools from SARS-CoV-2 and HCoV-NL63, HCoV-OC43 and HCoV-229E served as culture stimuli.

Treatment here: approximately 10-day PBMC culture with coronavirus spike peptide pools or control peptides (ViraFEST assay). With 10 ug/ml peptide pools and 9.5 to 10 IU/ml IL-2, PBMCs were cultured at some 2.2 million per well. With the Oncomine TCR Beta short-read assay, DNA from cultured CD4+ T cells was sequenced. TCRdb passed the PCR reads through MiXCR, listing each CDR3 protein once. The sample records roughly 12,000 distinct CDR3 sequences, roughly 44% being singletons. General observations from the study: Spike mono-reactivity was the property of 304 of 307 vaccine-specific clones in convalescent patients.

The CDR3 runs to 12 residues. V gave up 3 bases and J gave up 4 bases, with 4 bases separating them. Germline CDR1 MNHNS, CDR2 SASEGT. Sequenced: cultured CD4+ T cells from blood. The TCR sequence derives from a human donor with COVID-19. V is TRBV6-1 and J is TRBJ2-1; no firm D call. CDR3 nucleotide sequence: TGTGCCAGCAGTGAGGGGTACAATGAGCAGTTCTTC. As protein: CASSEGYNEQFF.